This T cell receptor (beta chain) is from a study of breast tumors, draining lymph nodes, adjacent tissues. CDR3 size: 14 residues. Trimming removed 7 bases at V and 8 bases at J, with 18 bases between. Germline CDR1 and CDR2: SNHLY and FYNNEI. On this clonotype itself: What it binds is unknown.

One entry per CDR3 protein results from TCRdb running MiXCR on the multiplex PCR reads. Of some 15,000 distinct CDR3 sequences listed, around half are singletons. Study-level results: Tumors had less TCR diversity than lymph nodes, more than nontumor tissue. Findings are consistent with lymph node origin and intratumoral expansion of most tumor T cells.

The clonotype originates from a female donor with breast cancer. Some clones in this sample may be carry-over from other donors' samples. V is TRBV2 and J is TRBJ2-1; a weak D match, TRBD2 (6 bases). What was sequenced was tumor-adjacent breast tissue. This CDR3 reads CASKGGMSVDEQFF. The CDR3 nucleotides are TGTGCCAGCAAAGGAGGGATGTCCGTCGATGAGCAGTTCTTC.